The next 5 T cell receptor beta chains were all read from a single sample in a study of T cells in tuberculosis. The time point was: new active TB diagnosis, blood taken before or within 7 days of starting treatment. Profiled with immunoSEQ multiplex PCR; TCRdb holds only in-frame clones, not every one. The data show under 40,000 clones, with less than 95% seen just once and about 4.5% held by the top ten. The input for sequencing was PBMCs, taken at tuberculosis diagnosis. The receptor set was obtained from an adult with tuberculosis.

V gene TRBV30 combines with J gene TRBJ1-1, with TRBD1 as a possible D gene (6 bases). The CDR3 has 14 residues. The germline V gene has CDR1 GTSNPN and CDR2 SVGIG (reference sequence). Trimming shortened V by 2 bases and J by 5 bases, and 15 bases separated the two germline ends. The DNA for the CDR3 is TGTGCCTGGAGTATTAGGCAGGGGAGTACTGAAGCTTTCTTT. Translated, it gives CAWSIRQGSTEAFF.

The CDR3 loop is CASSESPYEQYF. In DNA, the CDR3 is TGTGCCAGCAGTGAATCCCCTTACGAGCAGTACTTC. This chain links TRBV25-1 with TRBJ2-7; D not resolved. V was cut by 1 base and J by 4 bases, with 5 bases left in between. The CDR3 contains 12 residues. From germline, CDR1 is MGHDK and CDR2 SYGVNS.

This chain connects TRBV9 to TRBJ2-1; 9 nucleotides agree with TRBD2. Germline V gene sequence: CDR1 SGDLS, CDR2 YYNGEE. The CDR3 consists of 17 residues. The junction had 14 bases not matched to a gene; V was cut back by 0 bases and J by 10 bases. DNA for the CDR3: TGTGCCAGCAGCGTAGATTTCTGGCGGGGGGGCGAAAAAGAGCAGTTCTTC. This sequence encodes CASSVDFWRGGEKEQFF.

The V call is TRBV29-1, the J call TRBJ1-5; D possibly corresponds to TRBD1 (5 bases). V lost 4 bases to trimming and J lost 3 bases, with 7 bases between them. The CDR3 contains 12 residues. CDR1 is SQVTM, CDR2 ANQGSEA, per germline. CDR3 residues: CSVGGVNQPQHF. Here the CDR3 DNA reads TGCAGCGTTGGGGGGGTCAATCAGCCCCAGCATTTT.

The V and J genes are TRBV18 and TRBJ1-5, with 10 bases identical to TRBD1. The ends lost 5 bases at V and 7 bases at J; junction bases unmatched: 8. This CDR3 is 15 amino acids long. The germline V gene encodes CDR1 KGHSH and CDR2 LQKENI. The CDR3 loop is CASSAGQGIGQPQHF. CDR3 nucleotides: TGTGCCAGCTCAGCGGGACAGGGGATAGGCCAGCCCCAGCATTTT. Variable domain in full (rest from reference TRBV18 and TRBJ1-5): NAGVMQNPRHLVRRRGQEARLRCSPMKGHSHVYWYRQLPEEGLKFMVYLQKENIIDESGMPKERFSAEFPKEGPSILRIQQVVRGDSAAYFCASSAGQGIGQPQHFGDGTRLSIL.